The entry below describes one T cell receptor beta chain. Its antigen is as yet unknown. This sample is drawn from a study of tumor and adjacent non-tumor tissue in lung cancer. Turning to the study itself: There were about twelve adenocarcinoma, a couple of squamous cell carcinoma and 1 small cell lung cancer cases. The patients, 10 men and 4 to 6 women, were about 31 to 85 with stage I to III disease. Points from the study as a whole: Tumor tissue had significantly higher TCR diversity than normal lung.

RNA was extracted from bulk tissue without any cell sorting. Between August and November 2014, newly diagnosed, chemotherapy-naive lung cancer patients underwent thoracic surgery in China. The germline V and J ends were trimmed by 7 bases and 3 bases, with 17 bases remaining between them. CDR1 SQVTM and CDR2 ANQGSEA come from the germline V gene. CDR3 length equals 14 residues. A modified ARM-PCR protocol with three rounds of nested PCR amplified TCRbeta. Each CDR3 protein gets one entry after TCRdb re-called the multiplex PCR reads with MiXCR. The sample includes fewer than 120,000 distinct CDR3 sequences, 75% to 90% of them seen just once.

The sequencing sample was made of lung tumor tissue. This TCR was sampled from a man between 65 and 79 years old with non-small cell lung cancer. J is TRBJ2-3 and V is TRBV29-1; D possibly corresponds to TRBD2 (5 bases). CDR3 protein: CSAEGIVSTDTQYF. CDR3 bases: TGCAGCGCTGAGGGTATTGTGAGTACAGATACGCAGTATTTT.